The clone carrying this T cell receptor (beta chain) was observed a handful of times. Its antigen is not known. This record comes from a study of post-analysis software for immune sequencing data. General observations from the study: Comparison with controls showed significantly lower normalized Chao1 diversity in multiple sclerosis patients. Among five TRBV segments more frequent in patients than controls were TRBV5-6, TRBV5-1 and TRBV20-1.

The CDR3 extends over 15 amino acids. V lost 0 bases, J lost 7 bases, and 8 bases stayed unmatched. Germline loops: CDR1 ENHRY, CDR2 SYGVKD. TCR beta cDNA libraries had unique molecular identifiers. MiXCR was run by TCRdb on the PCR reads, yielding one entry per CDR3 protein. The profile shows 750,000 to 950,000 distinct CDR3 sequences, about 53% of them singletons. The TCR comes from a girl aged 5-17 years with multiple sclerosis. Specimen: blood. The chain links TRBV10-3 to TRBJ2-5; 7 bases agree with TRBD1. In nucleotides, the CDR3 is TGTGCCATCAGTGAGTCCAGACAGGGCCTTGGGACCCAGTACTTC. The encoded protein is CAISESRQGLGTQYF.